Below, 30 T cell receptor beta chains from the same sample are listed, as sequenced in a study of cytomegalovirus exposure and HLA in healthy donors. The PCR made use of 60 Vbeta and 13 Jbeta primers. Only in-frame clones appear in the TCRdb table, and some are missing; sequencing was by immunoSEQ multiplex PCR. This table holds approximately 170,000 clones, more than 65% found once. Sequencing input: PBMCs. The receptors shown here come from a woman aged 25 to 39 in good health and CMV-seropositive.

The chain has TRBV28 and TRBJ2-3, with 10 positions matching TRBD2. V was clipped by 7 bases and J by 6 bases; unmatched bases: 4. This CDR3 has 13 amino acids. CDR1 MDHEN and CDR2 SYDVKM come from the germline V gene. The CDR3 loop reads CASNRAGGDTQYF. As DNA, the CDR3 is TGTGCCAGCAACCGAGCGGGAGGGGATACGCAGTATTTT.

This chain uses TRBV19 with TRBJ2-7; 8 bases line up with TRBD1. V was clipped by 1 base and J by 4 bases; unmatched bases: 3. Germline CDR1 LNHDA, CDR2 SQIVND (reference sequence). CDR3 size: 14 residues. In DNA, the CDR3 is TGTGCCAGTAGTATAGCACAGGGGGATTACGAGCAGTACTTC. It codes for CASSIAQGDYEQYF.

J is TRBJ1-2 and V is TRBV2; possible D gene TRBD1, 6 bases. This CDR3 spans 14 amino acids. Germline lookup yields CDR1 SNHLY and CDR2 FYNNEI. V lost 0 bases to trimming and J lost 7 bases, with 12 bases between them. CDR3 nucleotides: TGTGCCAGCAGTGAAGCGCGCAGGGGTGCTGGCTACACCTTC. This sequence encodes CASSEARRGAGYTF. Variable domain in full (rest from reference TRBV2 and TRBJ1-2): EPEVTQTPSHQVTQMGQEVILRCVPISNHLYFYWYRQILGQKVEFLVSFYNNEISEKSEIFDDQFSVERPDGSNFTLKIRSTKLEDSAMYFCASSEARRGAGYTFGSGTRLTVV.

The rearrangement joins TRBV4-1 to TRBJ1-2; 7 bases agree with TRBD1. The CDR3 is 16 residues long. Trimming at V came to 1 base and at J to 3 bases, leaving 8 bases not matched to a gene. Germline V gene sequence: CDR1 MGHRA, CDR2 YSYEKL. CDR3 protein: CASSQARGRGDYGYTF. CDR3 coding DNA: TGCGCCAGCAGCCAAGCCCGGGGCAGGGGGGACTATGGCTACACCTTC.

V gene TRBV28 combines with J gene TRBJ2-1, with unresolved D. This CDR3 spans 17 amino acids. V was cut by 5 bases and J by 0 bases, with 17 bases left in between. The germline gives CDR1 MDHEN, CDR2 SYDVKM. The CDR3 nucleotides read TGTGCCAGCAGTAAGGCGGCTTTCTCGAGCTCCTACAATGAGCAGTTCTTC. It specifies CASSKAAFSSSYNEQFF.

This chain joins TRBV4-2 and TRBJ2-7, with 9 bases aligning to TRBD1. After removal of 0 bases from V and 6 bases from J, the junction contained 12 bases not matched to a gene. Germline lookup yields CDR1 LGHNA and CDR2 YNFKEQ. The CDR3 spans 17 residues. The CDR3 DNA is TGTGCCAGCAGCCAAGATCTCAAGACAGGGGGTAGGGGCGAGCAGTACTTC. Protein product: CASSQDLKTGGRGEQYF.

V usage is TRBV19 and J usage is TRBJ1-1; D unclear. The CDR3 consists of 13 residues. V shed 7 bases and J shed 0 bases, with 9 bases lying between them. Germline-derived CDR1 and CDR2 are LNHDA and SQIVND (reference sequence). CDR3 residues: CASNQMMNTEAFF. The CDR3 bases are TGTGCCAGTAACCAGATGATGAACACTGAAGCTTTCTTT.

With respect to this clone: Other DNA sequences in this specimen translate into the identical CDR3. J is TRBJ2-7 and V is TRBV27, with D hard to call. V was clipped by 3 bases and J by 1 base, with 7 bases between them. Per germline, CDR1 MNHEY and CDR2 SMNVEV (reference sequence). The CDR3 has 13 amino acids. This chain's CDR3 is CASSLGRSYEQYF. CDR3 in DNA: TGTGCCAGCAGTTTGGGCAGATCCTACGAGCAGTACTTC.

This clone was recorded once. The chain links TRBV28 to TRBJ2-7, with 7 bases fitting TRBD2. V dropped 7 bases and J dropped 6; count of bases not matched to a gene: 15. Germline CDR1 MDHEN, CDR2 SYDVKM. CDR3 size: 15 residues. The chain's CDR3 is CASTPLSGRVGEQYF. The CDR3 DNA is TGTGCCAGCACCCCCCTAAGTGGGAGGGTTGGCGAGCAGTACTTC.

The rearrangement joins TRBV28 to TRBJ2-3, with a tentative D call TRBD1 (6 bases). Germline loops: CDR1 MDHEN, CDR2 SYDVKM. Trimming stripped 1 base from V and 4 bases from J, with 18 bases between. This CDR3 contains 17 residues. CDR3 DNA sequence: TGTGCCAGCAGTTTATTTCAGGGGACGCCTCGACCAGATACGCAGTATTTT. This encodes CASSLFQGTPRPDTQYF.

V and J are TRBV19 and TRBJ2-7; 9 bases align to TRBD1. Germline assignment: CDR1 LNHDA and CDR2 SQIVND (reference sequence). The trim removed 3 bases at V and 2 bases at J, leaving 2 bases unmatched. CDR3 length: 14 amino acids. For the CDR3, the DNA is TGTGCCAGTAGTATGGGGACAGGGACCTACGAGCAGTACTTC. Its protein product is CASSMGTGTYEQYF.

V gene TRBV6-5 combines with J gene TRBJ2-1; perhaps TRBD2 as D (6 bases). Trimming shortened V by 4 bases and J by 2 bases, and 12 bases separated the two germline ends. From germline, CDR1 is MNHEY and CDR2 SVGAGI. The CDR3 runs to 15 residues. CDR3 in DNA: TGTGCCAGCAGTTCCCCGGGAGCGGCCTACAATGAGCAGTTCTTC. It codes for CASSSPGAAYNEQFF.

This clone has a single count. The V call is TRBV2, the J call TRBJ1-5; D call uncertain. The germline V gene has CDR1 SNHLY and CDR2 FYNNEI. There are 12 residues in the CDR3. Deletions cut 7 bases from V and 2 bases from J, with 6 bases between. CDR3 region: CASKRGNQPQHF. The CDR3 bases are TGTGCCAGCAAAAGAGGCAATCAGCCCCAGCATTTT.

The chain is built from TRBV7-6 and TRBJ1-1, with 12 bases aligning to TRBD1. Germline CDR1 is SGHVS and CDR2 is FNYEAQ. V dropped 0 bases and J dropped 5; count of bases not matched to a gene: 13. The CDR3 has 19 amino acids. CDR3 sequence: CASSLATAGTGGASTEAFF. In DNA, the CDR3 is TGTGCCAGCAGCTTAGCAACCGCCGGGACAGGGGGCGCCTCAACTGAAGCTTTCTTT.

The CDR3 sequence is CASSSTPTILAGSLDTQYF. The CDR3, as DNA: TGTGCCAGCAGCTCGACGCCCACGATACTAGCGGGATCATTAGATACGCAGTATTTT. This chain links TRBV7-9 with TRBJ2-3; 10 nucleotides align to TRBD2. The germline CDR1 and CDR2 sequences are SEHNR and FQNEAQ (reference sequence). The length of the CDR3 is 19 residues. Unmatched junction bases numbered 18, after V lost 4 bases and J lost 5 bases.

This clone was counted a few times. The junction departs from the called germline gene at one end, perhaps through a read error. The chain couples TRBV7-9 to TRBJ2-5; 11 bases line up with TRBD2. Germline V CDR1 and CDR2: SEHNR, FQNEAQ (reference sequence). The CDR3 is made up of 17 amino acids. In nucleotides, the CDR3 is TGTTCCAGCAGCAGCAGTAGCGGGAGGGCCGAGCAAGAGACCCAGTACTTC. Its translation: CSSSSSSGRAEQETQYF.

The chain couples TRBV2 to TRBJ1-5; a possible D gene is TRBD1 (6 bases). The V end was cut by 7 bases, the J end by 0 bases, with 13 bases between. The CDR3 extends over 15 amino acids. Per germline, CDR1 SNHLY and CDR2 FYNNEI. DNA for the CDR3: TGTGCCAGCACTACTGACAGGCTTAGCAATCAGCCCCAGCATTTT. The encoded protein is CASTTDRLSNQPQHF.

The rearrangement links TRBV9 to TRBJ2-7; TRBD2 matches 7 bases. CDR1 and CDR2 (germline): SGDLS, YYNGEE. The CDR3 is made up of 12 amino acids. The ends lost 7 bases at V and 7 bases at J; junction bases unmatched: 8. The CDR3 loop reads CASGGRAGEQYF. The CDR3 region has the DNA TGTGCCAGCGGAGGGAGGGCGGGGGAGCAGTACTTC.

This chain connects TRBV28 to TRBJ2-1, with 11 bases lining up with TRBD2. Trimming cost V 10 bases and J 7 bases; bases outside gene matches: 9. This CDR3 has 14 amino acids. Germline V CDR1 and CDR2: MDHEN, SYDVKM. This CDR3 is CATTSGSMGNEQFF. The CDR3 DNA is TGTGCCACTACTAGCGGGAGTATGGGTAATGAGCAGTTCTTC.

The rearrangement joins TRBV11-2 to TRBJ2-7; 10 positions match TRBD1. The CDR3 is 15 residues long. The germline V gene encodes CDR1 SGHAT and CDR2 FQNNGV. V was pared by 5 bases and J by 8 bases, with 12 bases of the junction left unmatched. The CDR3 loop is CASSPSGQGLWKQYF. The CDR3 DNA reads TGTGCCAGCAGCCCCTCGGGACAGGGGTTATGGAAGCAGTACTTC.

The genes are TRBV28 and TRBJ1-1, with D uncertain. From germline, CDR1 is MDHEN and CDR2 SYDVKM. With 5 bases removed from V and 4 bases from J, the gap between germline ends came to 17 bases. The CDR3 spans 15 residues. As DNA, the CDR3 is TGTGCCAGCAGTCGCCCGGGAGGGTCAGCCACTGAAGCTTTCTTT. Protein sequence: CASSRPGGSATEAFF.

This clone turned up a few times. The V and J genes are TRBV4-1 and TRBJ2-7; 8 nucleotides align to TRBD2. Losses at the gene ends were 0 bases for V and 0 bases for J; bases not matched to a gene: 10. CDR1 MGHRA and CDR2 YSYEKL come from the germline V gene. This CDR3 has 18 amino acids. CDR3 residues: CASSQEGFLAGSSYEQYF. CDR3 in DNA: TGCGCCAGCAGCCAAGAAGGGTTTCTAGCGGGCAGCTCCTACGAGCAGTACTTC.

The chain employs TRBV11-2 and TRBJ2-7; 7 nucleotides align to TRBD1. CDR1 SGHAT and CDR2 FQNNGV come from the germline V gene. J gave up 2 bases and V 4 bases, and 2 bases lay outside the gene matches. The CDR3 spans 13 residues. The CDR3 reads CASSSDRAYEQYF. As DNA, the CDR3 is TGTGCCAGCAGCTCAGACAGGGCCTACGAGCAGTACTTC.

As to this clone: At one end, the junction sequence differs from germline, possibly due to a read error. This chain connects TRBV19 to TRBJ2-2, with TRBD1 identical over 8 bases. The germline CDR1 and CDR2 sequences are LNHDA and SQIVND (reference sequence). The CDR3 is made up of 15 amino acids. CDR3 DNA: TGTGCCAGTAGTATCTGGACAGGGAACGCCGGGGAGCTGTTTTTT. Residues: CASSIWTGNAGELFF.

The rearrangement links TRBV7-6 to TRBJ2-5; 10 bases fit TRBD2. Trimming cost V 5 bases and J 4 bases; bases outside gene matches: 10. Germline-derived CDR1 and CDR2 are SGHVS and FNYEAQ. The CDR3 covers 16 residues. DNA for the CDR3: TGTGCCAGCAGCGTTGATTTAGCGGGAGGACTAGAGACCCAGTACTTC. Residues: CASSVDLAGGLETQYF.

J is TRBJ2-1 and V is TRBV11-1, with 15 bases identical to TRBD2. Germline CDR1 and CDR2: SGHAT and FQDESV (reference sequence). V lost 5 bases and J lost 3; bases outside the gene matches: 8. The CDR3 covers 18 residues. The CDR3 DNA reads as TGTGCCAGCAGCACTCGGGGGACTAGCGGGAGGAGCTACAATGAGCAGTTCTTC. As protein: CASSTRGTSGRSYNEQFF.

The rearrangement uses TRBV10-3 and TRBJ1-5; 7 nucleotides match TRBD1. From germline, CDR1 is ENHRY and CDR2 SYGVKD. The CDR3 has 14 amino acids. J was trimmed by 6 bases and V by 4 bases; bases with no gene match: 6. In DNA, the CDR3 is TGTGCCATCAGTGGAGGGGGCGGCGGTCAGCCCCAGCATTTT. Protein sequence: CAISGGGGGQPQHF.

The CDR3 region has the DNA TGTGCCAGCAACTGGGCAGGTTCTGACACTGAAGCTTTCTTT. Translating it yields CASNWAGSDTEAFF. V gene TRBV27 combines with J gene TRBJ1-1; the D is unclear. Trimming took off 7 bases at V and 3 bases at J, with 15 bases between the two ends. CDR3 length equals 14 residues. Germline CDR1 reads MNHEY; CDR2 reads SMNVEV (reference sequence).

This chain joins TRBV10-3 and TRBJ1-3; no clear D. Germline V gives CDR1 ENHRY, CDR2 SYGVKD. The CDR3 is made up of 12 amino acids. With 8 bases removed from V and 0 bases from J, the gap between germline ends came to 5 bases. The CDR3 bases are TGTGCCATCTCCTCCTCTGGAAACACCATATATTTT. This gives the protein CAISSSGNTIYF.

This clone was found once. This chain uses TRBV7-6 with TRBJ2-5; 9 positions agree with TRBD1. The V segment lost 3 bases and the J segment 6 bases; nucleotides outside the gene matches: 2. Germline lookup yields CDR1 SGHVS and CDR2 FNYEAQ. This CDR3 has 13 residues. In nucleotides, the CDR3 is TGTGCCAGCAGCTTCACAGGGGGCCAGACCCAGTACTTC. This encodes CASSFTGGQTQYF.